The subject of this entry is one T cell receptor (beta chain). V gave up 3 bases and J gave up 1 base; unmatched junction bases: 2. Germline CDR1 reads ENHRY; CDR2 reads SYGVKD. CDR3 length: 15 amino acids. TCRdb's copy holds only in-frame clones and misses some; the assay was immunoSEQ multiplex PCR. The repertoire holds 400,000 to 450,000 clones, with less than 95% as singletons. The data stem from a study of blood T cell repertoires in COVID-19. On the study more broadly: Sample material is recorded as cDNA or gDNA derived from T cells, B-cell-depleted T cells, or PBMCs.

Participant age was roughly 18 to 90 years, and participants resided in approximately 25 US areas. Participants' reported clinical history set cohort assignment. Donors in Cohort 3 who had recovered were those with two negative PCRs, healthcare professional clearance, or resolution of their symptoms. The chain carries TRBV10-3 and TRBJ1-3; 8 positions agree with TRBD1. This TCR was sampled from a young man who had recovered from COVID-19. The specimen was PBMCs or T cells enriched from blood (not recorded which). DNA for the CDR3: TGTGCCATCAGTGACAGGGGGCAGTCTGGAAACACCATATATTTT. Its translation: CAISDRGQSGNTIYF.